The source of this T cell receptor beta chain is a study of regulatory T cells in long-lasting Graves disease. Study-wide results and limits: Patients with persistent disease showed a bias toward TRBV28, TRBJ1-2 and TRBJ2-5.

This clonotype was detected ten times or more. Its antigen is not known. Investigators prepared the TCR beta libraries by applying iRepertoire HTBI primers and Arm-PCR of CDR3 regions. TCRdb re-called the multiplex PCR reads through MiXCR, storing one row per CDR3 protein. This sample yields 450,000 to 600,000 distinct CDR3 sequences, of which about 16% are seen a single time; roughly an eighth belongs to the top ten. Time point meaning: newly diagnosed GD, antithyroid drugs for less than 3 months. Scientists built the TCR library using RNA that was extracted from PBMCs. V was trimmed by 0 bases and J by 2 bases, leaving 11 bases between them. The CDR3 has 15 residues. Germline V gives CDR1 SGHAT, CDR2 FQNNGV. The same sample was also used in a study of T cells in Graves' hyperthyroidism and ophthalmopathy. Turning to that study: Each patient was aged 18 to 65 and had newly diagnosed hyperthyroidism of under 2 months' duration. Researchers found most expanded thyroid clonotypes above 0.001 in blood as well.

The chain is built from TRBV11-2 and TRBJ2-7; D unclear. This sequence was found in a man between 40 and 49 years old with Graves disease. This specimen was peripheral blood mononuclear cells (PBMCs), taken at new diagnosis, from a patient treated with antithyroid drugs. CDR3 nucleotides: TGTGCCAGCAGCTTAGAGGGCAGCGCAACCTACGAGCAGTACTTC. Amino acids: CASSLEGSATYEQYF.